A selection of T cell receptor beta chains follows, all from one sample in a study of memory CD4+ T cells and cytomegalovirus serostatus. TCRdb's table, derived via immunoSEQ multiplex PCR, lists solely in-frame clones and lacks some. Of more than 40,000 clones in the sample, 75% to 85% were seen once. Material: memory CD4+ T cells from blood. The origin of the receptors is an adult in good health and CMV-seronegative. Both conserved end residues are part of each CDR3.

J gene,V gene,CDR3 protein
TRBJ2-5,TRBV5-1,CASSLELKETQYF
TRBJ2-1,TRBV30,CAWMGLAGVGEQFF
TRBJ1-5,TRBV28,CASSLGLHGDQPQHF
TRBJ2-2,TRBV19,CASSTQGILTGELFF
.,TRBV7-2,CASSLAVSGIFEQYF
TRBJ2-7,TRBV5-5,CASSLDGRGPGDYEQYF
TRBJ2-5,TRBV11-3,CASSPGRSEETQYF
TRBJ1-1,TRBV18,CASSDRFAEAFF
TRBJ1-6,TRBV30,CAWSSRQGANSPLHF
TRBJ2-7,TRBV6-5,CASKYSGSIGEQYF
TRBJ2-2,TRBV2,CASSLGTRLGELFF
TRBJ2-3,TRBV12-5,CASGSRTGSTDTQYF
TRBJ1-1,TRBV14,CASSQDPQLQGSTEAFF
TRBJ2-3,TRBV2,CASSVTVADTQYF
TRBJ2-2,TRBV7-2,CASSLGGQGAGELFF
TRBJ2-7,TRBV5-1,CASRPEGGGWQYF
TRBJ2-7,TRBV28,CASSFTYGLAGEWSYEQYF
TRBJ2-5,TRBV29-1,CSVQRRQAQETQYF
TRBJ2-1,TRBV5-1,CASGLAGSYNEQFF
TRBJ2-3,TRBV6-5,CASSYSYGMADTQYF
TRBJ2-3,TRBV28,CASSSPGQGSPDTQYF
TRBJ2-1,TRBV28,CASTPGGRTNEQFF
TRBJ1-2,TRBV5-5,CASSLESSNYGYTF
TRBJ2-7,TRBV6-5,CASSPDSLRRYEQYF
TRBJ2-3,TRBV19,CASSAWGLADSTDTQYF
TRBJ1-1,TRBV5-1,CASSSRQGGPNTEAFF
TRBJ2-1,TRBV28,CASSLSDRRGEQFF